The 15 T cell receptor beta chains below come from one sample, sequenced in a study of shared clonotypes between healthy human individuals. Repertoires were generated with immunoSEQ multiplex PCR, while TCRdb's copy carries only in-frame clones and drops some. Of roughly 2,300,000 clones listed, around 93% are singletons. The sample comprised naive CD4+ T cells from PBMCs. Subset meaning: CD45RA+ positively selected. The source of these receptors is a man between 18 and 29 years old in good health. Some clones in this sample may be carry-over from other donors' samples.

The CDR3 sequence is CASSLRQASSYNEQFF. DNA of the CDR3: TGCGCCAGCAGCTTGAGACAGGCTAGCTCCTACAATGAGCAGTTCTTC. V and J are TRBV5-1 and TRBJ2-1, with TRBD1 as a possible D gene (6 bases). The CDR3 covers 16 residues. V lost 1 base and J lost 0, with 11 bases in between. Germline V CDR1 and CDR2: SGHRS, YFSETQ. The whole variable domain, remainder taken from reference TRBV5-1 and TRBJ2-1, is KAGVTQTPRYLIKTRGQQVTLSCSPISGHRSVSWYQQTPGQGLQFLFEYFSETQRNKGNFPGRFSGRQFSNSRSEMNVSTLELGDSALYLCASSLRQASSYNEQFFGPGTRLTVL.

The chain has TRBV2 and TRBJ2-7; D perhaps matches TRBD1 (5 bases). The CDR3 sequence is 13 residues long. Trimming removed 3 bases from V and 3 bases from J, with 9 bases in between. Germline V gene sequence: CDR1 SNHLY, CDR2 FYNNEI. The CDR3 region has the DNA TGTGCCAGCAGTGAGACAGCTATCTACGAGCAGTACTTC. Amino acids: CASSETAIYEQYF.

To note about this clone: This CDR3 is also generated by other DNA sequences in the sample. The chain carries TRBV6-1 and TRBJ2-2; 7 bases are shared with TRBD1. The V segment lost 3 bases and the J segment 2 bases; nucleotides outside the gene matches: 3. Germline CDR1 reads MNHNS; CDR2 reads SASEGT. The CDR3 contains 15 residues. The DNA of the CDR3 is TGTGCCAGCAGTGATTGGGACAGTAACACCGGGGAGCTGTTTTTT. Translating gives CASSDWDSNTGELFF.

The count of this clone is one. This sequence joins TRBV5-4 and TRBJ2-1; TRBD2 matches 14 bases. Germline CDR1 SGHNT, CDR2 YYREEE (reference sequence). V gave up 4 bases and J gave up 15 bases; unmatched junction bases: 15. The CDR3 is 16 amino acids. CDR3 residues: CASSPGTSGRQPPLFF. The CDR3 region has the DNA TGTGCCAGCAGCCCCGGGACTAGCGGGAGACAACCTCCGCTGTTCTTC.

The chain employs TRBV25-1 and TRBJ2-5; TRBD2 matches 11 bases. CDR3 size: 14 residues. The J segment lost 10 bases and the V segment lost 4 bases, leaving 8 bases of the junction unmatched. Per germline, CDR1 MGHDK and CDR2 SYGVNS. In DNA form, the CDR3 reads TGTGCCAGCAGTGGAACTAGCGGGAGTGGGGGCCAGTACTTC. This gives the protein CASSGTSGSGGQYF.

Turning to this clone: The same CDR3 arises from other DNA sequences in this sample as well. V usage is TRBV6-6 and J usage is TRBJ1-2, with D unresolved. The V end was cut by 6 bases, the J end by 2 bases, with 4 bases between. This CDR3 is 11 amino acids long. CDR1 and CDR2 from the germline V gene are MNHNY and SVGAGI (reference sequence). The CDR3 sequence is CASRTNYGYTF. DNA of the CDR3: TGTGCCAGCAGAACCAACTATGGCTACACCTTC.

In DNA form, the CDR3 reads TGTGCCAGCAGTTTAGGGCCTTACCAAAACGGTGATACGCAGTATTTT. It yields the protein CASSLGPYQNGDTQYF. The genes are TRBV28 and TRBJ2-3; D is unclear. V was cut by 2 bases and J by 6 bases, with 18 bases left in between. This CDR3 is 16 amino acids long. CDR1 and CDR2 from the germline V gene are MDHEN and SYDVKM.

The genes are TRBV5-1 and TRBJ2-5, with a weak D call TRBD1 (7 bases). There are 15 residues in the CDR3. Trimming removed 0 bases from V and 4 bases from J, with 13 bases in between. Germline V gene data show CDR1 as SGHRS and CDR2 as YFSETQ. As DNA, the CDR3 is TGCGCCAGCAGCTTGGGCGGGACAGCGTTAGAGACCCAGTACTTC. Its translation: CASSLGGTALETQYF.

V usage is TRBV5-4 and J usage is TRBJ2-7; 8 bases fit TRBD2. CDR3 size: 14 residues. Germline-derived CDR1 and CDR2 are SGHNT and YYREEE (reference sequence). Trimming took 4 bases from V and 3 from J; bases not matched to a gene: 6. The CDR3 reads CASSPGGVSYEQYF. In nucleotides, the CDR3 is TGTGCCAGCAGCCCGGGAGGGGTCAGCTACGAGCAGTACTTC.

The chain is built from TRBV5-6 and TRBJ2-5; either TRBD1 or TRBD2 may supply D (6 bases each). This CDR3 region has 13 residues. V lost 6 bases and J lost 5, with 14 bases in between. Germline CDR1 SGHDT, CDR2 YYEEEE. CDR3 amino acids: CASTLRGVETQYF. CDR3 nucleotides: TGTGCCAGCACCCTGAGGGGGGTGGAGACCCAGTACTTC.

The J gene is TRBJ1-2, the V gene TRBV6-1; D may be TRBD1 (5 bases). Trimming removed 0 bases at V and 8 bases at J, with 16 bases between. The CDR3 is 15 residues long. Germline V CDR1 and CDR2: MNHNS, SASEGT. Here the CDR3 reads CASSEARALVKGYTF. In DNA, the CDR3 is TGTGCCAGCAGTGAAGCCAGGGCCCTAGTTAAGGGCTACACCTTC.

Note on this clone: Other DNA sequences of this sample code for an identical CDR3. The chain recombines TRBV6-4 with TRBJ1-1; TRBD1 might be the D (5 bases). Germline V gene data show CDR1 as MRHNA and CDR2 as SNTAGT. This CDR3 comprises 13 residues. The V gene lost 4 bases and the J gene lost 1 base, with 7 bases spanning the gap. The CDR3 nucleotides read TGTGCCAGCAGTGCCACAGGGAACACTGAAGCTTTCTTT. Its translation is CASSATGNTEAFF.

The V call is TRBV5-1, the J call TRBJ1-2, with D tentatively TRBD1 (5 bases). In germline, CDR1 is SGHRS, CDR2 YFSETQ. Trimming stripped 3 bases from V and 1 base from J, with 10 bases between. The CDR3 contains 14 residues. The CDR3 nucleotides read TGCGCCAGCAGCTCCTCTGACAGTAACTATGGCTACACCTTC. As protein: CASSSSDSNYGYTF.

The chain links TRBV2 to TRBJ1-5; D may be TRBD1 (5 bases). CDR3 size: 15 residues. The V end lost 6 bases, the J end lost 6 bases, and 18 bases lay between the germline ends. Germline values: CDR1 SNHLY, CDR2 FYNNEI. DNA of the CDR3: TGTGCCAGCAGAGACCGGGACCCCCTGGGTCAGCCCCAGCATTTT. Its translation: CASRDRDPLGQPQHF.

The V gene is TRBV27, the J gene TRBJ1-2; 7 bases agree with TRBD1. The CDR3 loop spans 14 amino acids. Per germline, CDR1 MNHEY and CDR2 SMNVEV (reference sequence). Unmatched junction bases numbered 7, after V lost 3 bases and J lost 6 bases. CDR3 in DNA: TGTGCCAGCAGTTTCCTCCGACAGGGCCATGGCTACACCTTC. This gives the protein CASSFLRQGHGYTF.